This is a list of T cell receptor beta chains from one sample in a study of blood T cell repertoires in COVID-19. Assay used: immunoSEQ multiplex PCR; TCRdb lists only in-frame clones, some missing. Of approximately 92,000 clones detected, around 81% appear once; the ten largest clones hold 4.1%. Specimen: peripheral blood. The receptors here all came from a man aged 60 to 69 with acute or convalescent COVID-19. Each CDR3 is given with its conserved first and last residue. D genes are given only for firm matches.

v_call,d_call,j_call,cdr3_aa,cdr3_nt
TRBV6-5,TRBD2,TRBJ2-2,CASSWASGLQSGELFF,TGTGCCAGCAGTTGGGCTAGCGGGCTGCAATCCGGGGAGCTGTTTTTT
TRBV18,NA,TRBJ1-1,CASSPPRATEAFF,TGTGCCAGCTCACCGCCGAGGGCCACTGAAGCTTTCTTT
TRBV24-1,NA,TRBJ2-2,CATSDQGGTPPNTGELFF,TGTGCCACCAGTGACCAAGGGGGTACCCCACCGAACACCGGGGAGCTGTTTTTT
TRBV6-5,TRBD1,TRBJ1-2,CASTQPGGHYGYTF,TGTGCCAGCACCCAACCAGGGGGCCACTATGGCTACACCTTC
TRBV9,TRBD2,TRBJ2-3,CASSVGLAVTSDTQYF,TGTGCCAGCAGCGTAGGACTAGCGGTAACTTCTGATACGCAGTATTTT
TRBV10-1,NA,TRBJ2-5,CASTPGGTVETQYF,TGCGCCAGCACTCCTGGGGGGACAGTGGAGACCCAGTACTTC
TRBV5-1,NA,TRBJ2-7,CASSLLGLGGDEQYF,TGCGCCAGCAGCTTGTTGGGGCTAGGTGGCGACGAGCAGTACTTC
TRBV6-5,NA,TRBJ1-3,CASSEGVGNTIYF,TGTGCCAGCAGCGAGGGGGTAGGAAACACCATATATTTT
TRBV6-5,NA,TRBJ1-1,CASYQGKYTEAFF,TGTGCCAGCTATCAGGGGAAATACACTGAAGCTTTCTTT
TRBV5-1,TRBD1,TRBJ2-7,CASSPRTGGISYEQYF,TGCGCCAGCAGCCCCAGGACAGGGGGGATCTCCTACGAGCAGTACTTC